This T cell receptor beta chain derives from a study of human versus mouse CDR3 diversity and MHC coevolution. Turning to the study itself: Valid reads per sample ranged from roughly 5.5 x 10^6 to 1.8 x 10^7. Study-wide results and caveats: In humans, T-cell selection involved about 6 MHC II alleles.

Method: immunoSEQ multiplex PCR; TCRdb's copy keeps in-frame clones and lacks some. The sample holds about 80,000 clones; just under 95% are singletons and the top ten take more than 1.1%. The CDR3 is made up of 14 amino acids. Germline CDR1 reads ENHRY; CDR2 reads SYGVKD. As regards this clone: The antigen is unknown.

Sorting isolated naive CD4 T cells lacking CD45RO and expressing CD62L. The receptor's source is a person aged 25 to 75 in good health. The specimen sequenced was naive CD4+ T cells from blood. Sample subset: CD45RO-negative CD62L-positive naive CD4 T cells. This rearrangement joins TRBV10-3 to TRBJ2-5; 8 bases align to TRBD1. TRBJ2-7 explains the end of the DNA better; the J call may be wrong. This CDR3 reads CAIRRQGKVDEQYF. CDR3 nucleotides: TGTGCCATCAGAAGACAGGGGAAGGTGGACGAGCAGTACTTC.